The 24 T cell receptor beta chains given below trace back to one sample, sequenced in a study of regulatory T cells in long-lasting Graves disease. Sample time point: newly diagnosed GD, antithyroid drugs for less than 3 months. Making the TCR library involved RNA that had been extracted from PBMCs. Construction of the TCR beta libraries employed iRepertoire HTBI primers in conjunction with Arm-PCR of CDR3 regions. TCRdb recomputed calls from the multiplex PCR reads with MiXCR, one row per CDR3 protein. The profile shows about 500,000 distinct CDR3 sequences, around 12% of them singletons. A further study also used this sample, focusing on T cells in Graves' hyperthyroidism and ophthalmopathy.

The specimen comprised peripheral blood mononuclear cells (PBMCs), sampled at new diagnosis, from a patient treated with antithyroid drugs. All receptors come from a woman aged 30 to 39 with Graves disease.

This clonotype was seen many times. This chain uses TRBV28 with TRBJ2-2; D assignment may be TRBD1 or TRBD2 (5 bases each). From germline, CDR1 is MDHEN and CDR2 SYDVKM. This CDR3 contains 15 residues. Trimming stripped 1 base from V and 4 bases from J, with 10 bases between. Here the CDR3 reads CASSLSRGGTGELFF. The CDR3 DNA is TGTGCCAGCAGTTTATCGAGGGGCGGCACCGGGGAGCTGTTTTTT.

This clonotype was counted ten times or more. The chain uses TRBV13 and TRBJ2-5; TRBD1 agrees at 7 bases. V gave up 4 bases and J gave up 5 bases; unmatched junction bases: 10. The CDR3 length is 15 residues. Germline V gene sequence: CDR1 PRHDT, CDR2 FYEKMQ (reference sequence). CDR3 amino acids: CASSSTDREWETQYF. The CDR3 region has the DNA TGTGCCAGCAGCTCTACTGACAGGGAGTGGGAGACCCAGTACTTC. The full variable domain, with the rest looked up from reference TRBV13 and TRBJ2-5, is AAGVIQSPRHLIKEKRETATLKCYPIPRHDTVYWYQQGPGQDPQFLISFYEKMQSDKGSIPDRFSAQQFSDYHSELNMSSLELGDSALYFCASSSTDREWETQYFGPGTRLLVL.

A note on this clonotype: A much bigger clone sits one base away, suggesting this may be a read error. The genes are TRBV6-1 and TRBJ2-4, with 13 bases lining up with TRBD2. Per the germline V gene, CDR1 is MNHNS and CDR2 is SASEGT. Trimming removed 5 bases from V and 5 bases from J; junction bases left unmatched: 15. The CDR3 contains 19 residues. CDR3 coding DNA: TGTGCCAGCAGTCGAAGCCGGACTAGCGGGGGTACGGCCGAAAACATTCAGTACTTC. Residues: CASSRSRTSGGTAENIQYF.

This clonotype was counted many times. The chain joins TRBV11-1 to TRBJ2-7; D not resolved. The V end lost 3 bases, the J end lost 0 bases, and 9 bases lay between the germline ends. Germline loops: CDR1 SGHAT, CDR2 FQDESV (reference sequence). The CDR3 is made up of 14 amino acids. The CDR3 nucleotides are TGTGCCAGCAGCTTCACCGAGAGCTCCTACGAGCAGTACTTC. Translating gives CASSFTESSYEQYF.

The gene calls are TRBV10-3 and TRBJ2-5; D gene uncertain. The CDR3 spans 14 residues. V shed 6 bases and J shed 5 bases, with 16 bases lying between them. The V gene's germline CDR1 is ENHRY and CDR2 SYGVKD. The CDR3 loop reads CAIRSNDLPETQYF. As DNA, the CDR3 is TGTGCCATCAGATCAAACGACCTTCCGGAGACCCAGTACTTC.

This clonotype was picked up a small number of times. The chain recombines TRBV11-2 with TRBJ1-4; D is uncertain. The CDR3 is 13 amino acids. Germline CDR1 and CDR2: SGHAT and FQNNGV. V lost 3 bases and J 6 bases, leaving 8 bases between the germline ends. The CDR3 sequence is CASSFGIYEKLFF. CDR3 sequence (DNA): TGTGCCAGCAGCTTCGGCATCTATGAAAAACTGTTTTTT.

This clonotype has a count of ten or more. The CDR3: CASSSRILAPGELFF. DNA of the CDR3: TGTGCCAGCAGCTCGCGGATTCTAGCACCCGGGGAGCTGTTTTTT. The V gene is TRBV11-2, the J gene TRBJ2-2, with D possibly TRBD2 on 5 matching bases. The CDR3 spans 15 residues. Germline CDR1 reads SGHAT; CDR2 reads FQNNGV. Trimming took 4 bases from V and 6 from J, leaving 15 bases between them.

This clonotype was counted many times. The chain combines TRBV19 with TRBJ2-1; 13 bases are shared with TRBD2. Unmatched junction bases numbered 10, after V lost 3 bases and J lost 5 bases. Germline V gene data show CDR1 as LNHDA and CDR2 as SQIVND (reference sequence). CDR3 length equals 18 residues. The CDR3: CASSITLAGGLGDNEQFF. The CDR3 region has the DNA TGTGCCAGTAGTATCACACTAGCGGGAGGGCTGGGGGACAATGAGCAGTTCTTC.

There are a few counts of this clonotype. The chain joins TRBV5-4 to TRBJ2-1; 11 bases are a match to TRBD2. This CDR3 contains 17 residues. CDR1 SGHNT and CDR2 YYREEE come from the germline V gene (reference sequence). Unmatched junction bases numbered 13, after V lost 4 bases and J lost 7 bases. The DNA for the CDR3 is TGTGCCAGCAGCCTAACCAAACTAGCGGGAGATGGAAATGAGCAGTTCTTC. As protein: CASSLTKLAGDGNEQFF.

This clonotype has a count of ten or more. The chain combines TRBV2 with TRBJ1-5, with unresolved D. Germline CDR1 is SNHLY and CDR2 is FYNNEI. V dropped 4 bases and J dropped 0 bases, with 7 bases sitting between them. The CDR3 covers 14 residues. Here the CDR3 DNA reads TGTGCCAGCAGTGCGATCTATAGCAATCAGCCCCAGCATTTT. It codes for CASSAIYSNQPQHF.

This clonotype was picked up a small number of times. The J gene is TRBJ1-6, the V gene TRBV10-3; TRBD1 agrees at 7 bases. There are 15 residues in the CDR3. V lost 6 bases, J lost 8 bases, and 10 bases stayed unmatched. CDR1 ENHRY and CDR2 SYGVKD come from the germline V gene. CDR3: CAISARDSQDSPLHF. DNA of the CDR3: TGTGCCATCAGCGCCAGGGACAGCCAAGATTCACCCCTCCACTTT.

This clonotype was observed a handful of times. The CDR3 sequence: CASSLEGDSLTYEQYF. CDR3 in DNA: TGTGCCAGCAGCTTAGAAGGTGATAGCCTGACCTACGAGCAGTACTTC. V gene TRBV7-2 combines with J gene TRBJ2-7, with no clear D. CDR1 SGHTA and CDR2 FQGNSA come from the germline V gene. The CDR3 sequence is 16 residues long. V dropped 1 base and J dropped 2 bases, with 15 bases sitting between them.

The chain is built from TRBV2 and TRBJ2-2; 7 bases match TRBD2. This CDR3 is built from 15 residues. After removal of 5 bases from V and 4 bases from J, the junction contained 7 bases not matched to a gene. The germline gives CDR1 SNHLY, CDR2 FYNNEI. The CDR3: CASSFRGGSTGELFF. The CDR3 nucleotides read TGTGCCAGCAGTTTCCGAGGCGGGAGCACCGGGGAGCTGTTTTTT.

In this sample, this clonotype turned up a few times. V is TRBV7-8 and J is TRBJ2-5; 11 positions match TRBD1. The CDR3 is 15 residues long. The V gene end was trimmed by 4 bases and the J gene end by 3 bases; junction bases not matched to a gene: 4. Looked up from germline, CDR1 is SGHVS and CDR2 is FQNEAQ. This CDR3 is CASSSPGQGEETQYF. The CDR3 DNA reads as TGTGCCAGCAGCTCCCCGGGACAGGGGGAAGAGACCCAGTACTTC.

The chain couples TRBV11-2 to TRBJ2-7; 7 bases agree with TRBD2. Germline V CDR1 and CDR2: SGHAT, FQNNGV. V shed 1 base, J shed 7 bases, and the junction held 4 bases outside the gene matches. This CDR3 is built from 13 residues. The CDR3 here is CASSLAGGWEQYF. As DNA, the CDR3 is TGTGCCAGCAGCTTAGCGGGAGGTTGGGAGCAGTACTTC.

In this sample, this clonotype turned up many times. This sequence joins TRBV29-1 and TRBJ2-5; no firm D call. This CDR3 region has 13 residues. Between the trimmed V and J ends, which lost 3 bases and 2 bases, there was a span of 10 bases. Germline CDR1 and CDR2: SQVTM and ANQGSEA. The CDR3: CSVDSPQQETQYF. Here the CDR3 DNA reads TGCAGCGTTGATTCGCCCCAGCAAGAGACCCAGTACTTC.

At least ten counts were recorded for this clonotype. The chain couples TRBV20-1 to TRBJ2-7, with 8 positions matching TRBD2. J was trimmed by 2 bases and V by 5 bases; bases with no gene match: 2. CDR3 size: 12 residues. Germline V gene data show CDR1 as DFQATT and CDR2 as SNEGSKA (reference sequence). In DNA form, the CDR3 reads TGCAGTGCTTACGGGAGGGCCTACGAGCAGTACTTC. This codes for CSAYGRAYEQYF.

This chain joins TRBV9 and TRBJ2-1; a weak D match, TRBD2 (6 bases). With 0 bases removed from V and 1 base from J, the gap between germline ends came to 8 bases. There are 15 residues in the CDR3. CDR1 SGDLS and CDR2 YYNGEE come from the germline V gene. The CDR3 DNA is TGTGCCAGCAGCGTAGTGGGGGGATCCTACAATGAGCAGTTCTTC. As protein: CASSVVGGSYNEQFF. The full variable domain, with the rest looked up from reference TRBV9 and TRBJ2-1, is DSGVTQTPKHLITATGQRVTLRCSPRSGDLSVYWYQQSLDQGLQFLIQYYNGEERAKGNILERFSAQQFPDLHSELNLSSLELGDSALYFCASSVVGGSYNEQFFGPGTRLTVL.

Points on this clonotype: A much larger clone differs from this one at a single base, so this may be a read error. CDR3 sequence reads: CASSFSGGGGELVF. CDR3 nucleotides: TGTGCCAGCAGCTTTTCAGGGGGCGGAGGGGAGCTGGTTTTT. The rearrangement joins TRBV5-6 to TRBJ2-2; 8 positions agree with TRBD1. The CDR3 contains 14 residues. CDR1 is SGHDT, CDR2 YYEEEE, per germline.

This clonotype has at least ten counts. The chain is built from TRBV20-1 and TRBJ1-1, with D possibly being TRBD1 (5 bases). CDR3 length equals 11 residues. With 3 bases removed from V and 6 bases from J, the gap between germline ends came to 8 bases. Germline CDR1 and CDR2: DFQATT and SNEGSKA (reference sequence). The CDR3 coding sequence is TGCAGTGCTAGGGGGCTGGCTGAAGCTTTCTTT. This gives the protein CSARGLAEAFF.

This clonotype occurred once. V and J are TRBV6-2 or TRBV6-3 and TRBJ1-5; no definite D call. V was cut by 7 bases and J by 3 bases, with 16 bases left in between. The CDR3 totals 15 residues. The germline gives CDR1 MNHEY, CDR2 SVGEGT. The CDR3 coding sequence is TGTGCCAGCATTATGTGGGGTTTGAACAATCAGCCCCAGCATTTT. Translating gives CASIMWGLNNQPQHF.

This clonotype has a count of ten or more. V gene TRBV28 combines with J gene TRBJ2-1, with D unresolved. With 2 bases removed from V and 0 bases from J, the gap between germline ends came to 8 bases. CDR1 is MDHEN and CDR2 is SYDVKM in the germline V gene. The CDR3 loop spans 15 amino acids. In DNA, the CDR3 is TGTGCCAGCAGTTTACCGGCCGGCTCCTACAATGAGCAGTTCTTC. Amino acid sequence: CASSLPAGSYNEQFF.

This clonotype has a count of ten or more. The genes are TRBV18 and TRBJ1-1; TRBD1 matches 8 bases. Germline V gene sequence: CDR1 KGHSH, CDR2 LQKENI. The CDR3 totals 14 residues. The V segment lost 5 bases and the J segment 3 bases; nucleotides outside the gene matches: 5. The CDR3 region is CASSFRGLDTEAFF. The DNA for the CDR3 is TGTGCCAGCTCATTCAGGGGGCTTGACACTGAAGCTTTCTTT.

This clonotype came up a few times. A far larger clone differs by one base, so this is likely a read error. The rearrangement uses TRBV30 and TRBJ2-5, with no clear D. The J call could be wrong; TRBJ2-1 is a better fit for the DNA end. The CDR3 contains 11 residues. In germline, CDR1 is GTSNPN, CDR2 SVGIG (reference sequence). CDR3 region: CAWDQYNGQFF. As DNA, the CDR3 is TGTGCCTGGGATCAGTACAATGGGCAGTTCTTC.